These 20 T cell receptor beta chains share one sample of origin, sequenced in a study of neurological immune-mediated disorders. Via MiXCR, TCRdb re-called the 5' RACE reads, giving one row per CDR3 protein. The sample holds around 53,000 distinct CDR3 sequences, 4% to 5.5% seen once. The sequenced sample was PBMCs. The receptors shown here come from a middle-aged man with multiple sclerosis.

The chain carries TRBV6-5 and TRBJ2-1, with D hard to call. Trimming took off 4 bases at V and 5 bases at J, with 3 bases between the two ends. The CDR3 runs to 11 residues. Germline CDR1 is MNHEY and CDR2 is SVGAGI. In DNA form, the CDR3 reads TGTGCCAGCAGTTTGGACAATGAGCAGTTCTTC. Protein product: CASSLDNEQFF.

V usage is TRBV24-1 and J usage is TRBJ2-5; possibly TRBD2 for D (6 bases). The CDR3 totals 13 residues. Trimming stripped 5 bases from V and 4 bases from J, with 10 bases between. Germline CDR1 is KGHDR and CDR2 is SFDVKD. CDR3 DNA: TGTGCCACCAGTGGCGGGGTACGAGAGACCCAGTACTTC. It yields the protein CATSGGVRETQYF.

This clonotype has ten or more counts. The V and J genes are TRBV10-3 and TRBJ2-5; TRBD2 is a possible D gene (5 bases). V was trimmed by 0 bases and J by 5 bases, leaving 13 bases between them. The length of the CDR3 is 15 residues. Germline CDR1 is ENHRY and CDR2 is SYGVKD. The CDR3 DNA reads as TGTGCCATCAGTGAGTCGGCTAGCAAGCTCGAGACCCAGTACTTC. Its protein is CAISESASKLETQYF.

This clonotype was recorded many times. The chain carries TRBV20-1 and TRBJ1-5; D is undetermined. Deletions cut 3 bases from V and 0 bases from J, with 15 bases between. This CDR3 region has 16 residues. Germline V gene lookup returns CDR1 DFQATT and CDR2 SNEGSKA (reference sequence). This CDR3 is CSASDAYIDSNQPQHF. CDR3 in DNA: TGCAGTGCTAGTGACGCTTACATTGATAGCAATCAGCCCCAGCATTTT.

This clonotype occurred many times. This rearrangement joins TRBV5-1 to TRBJ2-7; 7 positions match TRBD2. Trimming at V came to 4 bases and at J to 4 bases, leaving 14 bases not matched to a gene. This CDR3 has 16 residues. Germline assignment: CDR1 SGHRS and CDR2 YFSETQ. CDR3 coding DNA: TGCGCCAGCAGCCGAGGGTGGGCTAGCGGAGGATACGAGCAGTACTTC. Translating it yields CASSRGWASGGYEQYF.

The rearrangement joins TRBV6-2 or TRBV6-3 to TRBJ2-5; the D is unclear. Trimming left V 7 bases short and J 5 bases short, with 17 bases between. The CDR3 runs to 14 residues. The germline V gene encodes CDR1 MNHEY and CDR2 SVGEGT. The CDR3 sequence: CASKGPGAWETQYF. In DNA form, the CDR3 reads TGTGCCAGCAAAGGGCCCGGTGCCTGGGAGACCCAGTACTTC.

This clonotype was detected ten times or more. CDR3 bases: TGCAGCGTTGCTGACAGGGGGAACACCGGGGAGCTGTTTTTT. It codes for CSVADRGNTGELFF. The rearrangement links TRBV29-1 to TRBJ2-2; TRBD1 matches 8 bases. The CDR3 is made up of 14 amino acids. Trimming cost V 4 bases and J 1 base; bases outside gene matches: 2. Germline CDR1 and CDR2: SQVTM and ANQGSEA.

This sequence joins TRBV6-5 and TRBJ2-1, with TRBD2 as a possible D gene (7 bases). V was shortened by 6 bases and J by 6 bases, with 12 bases between the two germline ends. CDR1 is MNHEY, CDR2 SVGAGI, per germline. The CDR3 has 13 residues. The CDR3 coding sequence is TGTGCCAGCAGAAGGGGGGGGCCCAATGAGCAGTTCTTC. Translating gives CASRRGGPNEQFF.

This clonotype was seen ten or more times. One end of the junction varies from germline; a read error may be responsible. J is TRBJ1-6 and V is TRBV20-1; D is undetermined. Looked up from germline, CDR1 is DFQATT and CDR2 is SNEGSKA (reference sequence). The CDR3 length is 12 residues. The CDR3 region has the DNA TGCAGTGCTAGAGTACCTAATTCACCCCTCAACTTT. Translation gives CSARVPNSPLNF.

The chain has TRBV29-1 and TRBJ2-7, with D possibly called TRBD1 or TRBD2 (6 bases each). Trimming took off 5 bases at V and 6 bases at J, with 23 bases between the two ends. The CDR3 runs 15 residues. The V gene's germline CDR1 is SQVTM and CDR2 ANQGSEA. CDR3 loop: CSVQWGARKGREQYF. The CDR3 region has the DNA TGCAGCGTTCAATGGGGGGCCAGAAAAGGACGCGAGCAGTACTTC.

This clonotype appeared a few times. The gene calls are TRBV2 and TRBJ1-4, with D maybe TRBD1 (5 bases). Germline V gives CDR1 SNHLY, CDR2 FYNNEI. This CDR3 has 14 amino acids. Between the trimmed V and J ends, which lost 6 bases and 6 bases, there was a span of 14 bases. CDR3 protein: CASRGDRHDEKLFF. CDR3 bases: TGTGCCAGCAGGGGGGACCGACACGATGAAAAACTGTTTTTT.

The rearrangement uses TRBV5-4 and TRBJ1-2; TRBD1 is a possible D gene (5 bases). CDR1 is SGHNT, CDR2 YYREEE, per germline (reference sequence). The V end was cut by 0 bases, the J end by 5 bases, with 14 bases between. CDR3 length equals 15 residues. The CDR3 bases are TGTGCCAGCAGCTTGGACCGGGACCTAGGTTATGGCTACACCTTC. Translation: CASSLDRDLGYGYTF. Supplemented by reference TRBV5-4 and TRBJ1-2, the full variable domain reads ETGVTQSPTHLIKTRGQQVTLRCSSQSGHNTVSWYQQALGQGPQFIFQYYREEENGRGNFPPRFSGLQFPNYSSELNVNALELDDSALYLCASSLDRDLGYGYTFGSGTRLTVV.

On this clonotype: One end of the junction varies from germline; a read error may be responsible. This sequence joins TRBV5-1 and TRBJ2-3; 10 nucleotides agree with TRBD1. This CDR3 has 17 amino acids. CDR1 and CDR2 from the germline V gene are SGHRS and YFSETQ. The CDR3 loop is CTSSVPGQGIGTDTQYF. In DNA, the CDR3 is TGCACCAGCAGCGTCCCGGGACAGGGGATAGGGACAGATACGCAGTATTTT.

The chain recombines TRBV9 with TRBJ2-3; a weak D match, TRBD2 (6 bases). Trimming removed 1 base from V and 0 bases from J, with 12 bases in between. Germline V gene lookup returns CDR1 SGDLS and CDR2 YYNGEE. The length of the CDR3 is 16 residues. The CDR3 reads CASSVRGSGSTDTQYF. For the CDR3, the DNA is TGTGCCAGCAGCGTAAGGGGAAGCGGGAGCACAGATACGCAGTATTTT.

This clonotype appeared a few times. A much larger clone is a single base away; this may be a read error. The chain uses TRBV4-1 and TRBJ2-1; 8 bases fit TRBD2. There are 16 residues in the CDR3. The germline V gene has CDR1 MGHRA and CDR2 YSYEKL. Trimming cost V 5 bases and J 10 bases; bases outside gene matches: 16. CDR3 amino acids: CASSSVGTRGSLEQFF. In DNA form, the CDR3 reads TGCGCCAGCAGCTCCGTCGGGACTAGAGGGAGCCTGGAGCAGTTCTTC.

In its sample, this clonotype was seen many times. J is TRBJ1-2 and V is TRBV5-1, with TRBD1 matching over 7 bases. Trimming cost V 4 bases and J 4 bases; bases outside gene matches: 7. This CDR3 has 14 amino acids. Germline loops: CDR1 SGHRS, CDR2 YFSETQ. The CDR3 protein is CASSVRGSAYGYTF. The CDR3 DNA reads TGCGCCAGCAGCGTCAGGGGGTCTGCCTATGGCTACACCTTC.

This clonotype was seen at least ten times. The chain links TRBV5-1 to TRBJ1-2; the match to TRBD1 covers 7 bases. The CDR3 sequence is 13 residues long. Germline V gives CDR1 SGHRS, CDR2 YFSETQ. V shed 4 bases, J shed 8 bases, and the junction held 8 bases outside the gene matches. CDR3 DNA: TGCGCCAGCAGCATAGGGGACAGCGGAGGCTACACCTTC. Amino acids: CASSIGDSGGYTF.

This clonotype occurred many times. This sequence joins TRBV6-5 and TRBJ1-2, with a weak D call TRBD1 (5 bases). CDR1 is MNHEY and CDR2 is SVGAGI in the germline V gene. The V and J ends lost 8 bases and 5 bases respectively, with 12 bases between them. The CDR3 covers 12 residues. This CDR3 reads CASASGIYGYTF. The CDR3, as DNA: TGTGCCAGCGCATCAGGGATATATGGCTACACCTTC.

This clonotype has a handful of counts. The CDR3 DNA is TGCGCCAGCAGCTTGGTGAAGAACACTGAAGCTTTCTTT. Amino acids: CASSLVKNTEAFF. The J gene is TRBJ1-1, the V gene TRBV5-1; no firm D call. The V end lost 0 bases, the J end lost 1 base, and 4 bases lay between the germline ends. Looked up from germline, CDR1 is SGHRS and CDR2 is YFSETQ. This CDR3 spans 13 amino acids.

This clonotype showed up many times. The chain employs TRBV5-1 and TRBJ2-3, with 8 positions matching TRBD2. CDR1 and CDR2 from the germline V gene are SGHRS and YFSETQ. Trimming at V came to 4 bases and at J to 1 base, leaving 8 bases not matched to a gene. CDR3 length: 16 residues. The CDR3 is CASSHQRGRGTDTQYF. The CDR3 DNA reads TGCGCCAGCAGCCACCAGCGGGGGAGGGGCACAGATACGCAGTATTTT. Full variable domain (outside the CDR3, taken from reference TRBV5-1 and TRBJ2-3): KAGVTQTPRYLIKTRGQQVTLSCSPISGHRSVSWYQQTPGQGLQFLFEYFSETQRNKGNFPGRFSGRQFSNSRSEMNVSTLELGDSALYLCASSHQRGRGTDTQYFGPGTRLTVL.